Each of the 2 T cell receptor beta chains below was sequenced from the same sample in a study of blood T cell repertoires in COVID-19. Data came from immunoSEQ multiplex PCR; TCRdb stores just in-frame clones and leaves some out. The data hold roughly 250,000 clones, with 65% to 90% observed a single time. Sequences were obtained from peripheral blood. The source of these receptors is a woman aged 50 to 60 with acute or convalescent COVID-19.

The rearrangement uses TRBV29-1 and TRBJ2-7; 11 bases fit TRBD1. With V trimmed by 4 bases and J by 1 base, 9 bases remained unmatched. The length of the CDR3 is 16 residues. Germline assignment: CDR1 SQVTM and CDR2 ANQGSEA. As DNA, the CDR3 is TGCAGCGTTGTTCGGACAGGGGGCGCGATGTCCTACGAGCAGTACTTC. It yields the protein CSVVRTGGAMSYEQYF.

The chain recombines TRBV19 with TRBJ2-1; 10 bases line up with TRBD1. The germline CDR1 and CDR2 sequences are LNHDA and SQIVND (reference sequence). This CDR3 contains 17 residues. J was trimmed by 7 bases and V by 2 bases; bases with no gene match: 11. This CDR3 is CASSIRGRGQGRNEQFF. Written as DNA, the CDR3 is TGTGCCAGTAGTATACGGGGTAGGGGACAGGGGAGGAATGAGCAGTTCTTC.